This is a list of T cell receptor beta chains from one sample in a study of blood T cell repertoires in COVID-19. TCRdb's copy holds only in-frame clones and misses some; the assay was immunoSEQ multiplex PCR. The data show approximately 140,000 clones, about 86% seen once. The sample comprised peripheral blood. The source is a woman aged 55-70 years with acute or convalescent COVID-19. Both conserved end residues are part of each CDR3. D genes are given only for firm matches. Rows give clone size only sometimes, using once, few, many, or a class for an expanded clone.

d_gene: TRBD1
v_gene: TRBV6-6
j_gene: TRBJ2-1
abundance: once
CDR3aa: CASSYSGGTGVHEQFF
CDR3nt: TGTGCCAGCAGTTACTCGGGAGGGACAGGGGTACATGAGCAGTTCTTC

d_gene: -
v_gene: TRBV7-2
j_gene: TRBJ2-5
abundance: -
CDR3aa: CASSLDRVVETQYF
CDR3nt: TGTGCCAGCAGCTTAGACAGGGTTGTTGAGACCCAGTACTTC

d_gene: -
v_gene: TRBV6-5
j_gene: TRBJ2-7
abundance: -
CDR3aa: CASVLERYEQYF
CDR3nt: TGTGCCAGCGTCTTGGAGCGGTACGAGCAGTACTTC

d_gene: TRBD1
v_gene: TRBV27
j_gene: TRBJ1-1
abundance: -
CDR3aa: CASSFLGQGYEAFF
CDR3nt: TGTGCCAGCAGTTTTCTGGGACAGGGCTACGAAGCTTTCTTT

d_gene: -
v_gene: TRBV6-1
j_gene: TRBJ1-2
abundance: once
CDR3aa: CASSAPLSRIVRRYGYTF
CDR3nt: TGTGCCAGCAGTGCCCCCCTGAGCCGAATTGTACGGAGGTATGGCTACACCTTC

d_gene: TRBD1
v_gene: TRBV29-1
j_gene: TRBJ1-2
abundance: -
CDR3aa: CSVRGENYGYTF
CDR3nt: TGCAGCGTCAGGGGGGAAAACTATGGCTACACCTTC

d_gene: -
v_gene: TRBV7-9
j_gene: TRBJ2-2
abundance: -
CDR3aa: CASSSLGGAGELFF
CDR3nt: TGTGCCAGCAGCTCTCTAGGTGGAGCCGGGGAGCTGTTTTTT

d_gene: TRBD1
v_gene: TRBV15
j_gene: TRBJ1-4
abundance: -
CDR3aa: CATSLTGKWGEKLFF
CDR3nt: TGTGCCACCAGCCTGACAGGGAAATGGGGAGAAAAACTGTTTTTT

d_gene: -
v_gene: TRBV5-5
j_gene: TRBJ1-1
abundance: -
CDR3aa: CASSLGGLGDTEAFF
CDR3nt: TGTGCCAGCAGCTTAGGAGGGCTTGGGGACACTGAAGCTTTCTTT

d_gene: -
v_gene: TRBV14
j_gene: TRBJ2-1
abundance: -
CDR3aa: CASSPTGGGNEQFF
CDR3nt: TGTGCCAGCAGCCCTACAGGGGGGGGGAATGAGCAGTTCTTC

d_gene: TRBD1
v_gene: TRBV30
j_gene: TRBJ1-4
abundance: -
CDR3aa: CAWRPRTGGYEKLFF
CDR3nt: TGTGCCTGGAGGCCCAGGACAGGGGGTTATGAAAAACTGTTTTTT

d_gene: -
v_gene: TRBV10-1
j_gene: TRBJ1-5
abundance: -
CDR3aa: CASRIGREDQPQHF
CDR3nt: TGCGCCAGCCGAATCGGACGGGAAGATCAGCCCCAGCATTTT

d_gene: -
v_gene: TRBV18
j_gene: TRBJ2-7
abundance: -
CDR3aa: CASSPPTGYEQYF
CDR3nt: TGTGCCAGCTCACCACCCACGGGCTACGAGCAGTACTTC

d_gene: -
v_gene: TRBV7-3
j_gene: TRBJ2-5
abundance: -
CDR3aa: CASSLTGAGETQYF
CDR3nt: TGTGCCAGCAGCTTAACGGGGGCGGGAGAGACCCAGTACTTC

d_gene: -
v_gene: TRBV19
j_gene: TRBJ1-5
abundance: -
CDR3aa: CASSNRQPNQPQHF
CDR3nt: TGTGCCAGTAGTAACAGACAGCCCAATCAGCCCCAGCATTTT

d_gene: -
v_gene: TRBV30
j_gene: TRBJ1-4
abundance: -
CDR3aa: CAWSLPGVLRKLFF
CDR3nt: TGTGCCTGGAGTCTTCCGGGGGTTTTGAGAAAACTGTTTTTT

d_gene: TRBD2
v_gene: TRBV11-2
j_gene: TRBJ2-1
abundance: -
CDR3aa: CASSLVVSGVYNEQFF
CDR3nt: TGTGCCAGCAGCTTAGTGGTTAGCGGGGTCTACAATGAGCAGTTCTTC

d_gene: -
v_gene: TRBV21-1
j_gene: TRBJ1-5
abundance: -
CDR3aa: CASSRGRASNQPQHF
CDR3nt: TGTGCCAGCAGCAGAGGCAGGGCTAGCAATCAGCCCCAGCATTTT

d_gene: -
v_gene: TRBV6-6
j_gene: TRBJ1-6
abundance: -
CDR3aa: CASSYSGGNSPLHF
CDR3nt: TGTGCCAGCAGTTACTCCGGGGGGAACTCACCCCTCCACTTT

d_gene: TRBD1
v_gene: TRBV10-3
j_gene: TRBJ1-4
abundance: -
CDR3aa: CAISDTRGREKLFF
CDR3nt: TGTGCCATCAGTGATACGAGGGGGCGAGAAAAACTGTTTTTT

d_gene: -
v_gene: TRBV6-2/TRBV6-3
j_gene: TRBJ1-1
abundance: -
CDR3aa: CASSYPTRAQTSTEAFF
CDR3nt: TGTGCCAGCAGTTACCCCACTAGGGCCCAAACCTCCACTGAAGCTTTCTTT

d_gene: -
v_gene: TRBV19
j_gene: TRBJ1-1
abundance: -
CDR3aa: CASSIEAATTSLF
CDR3nt: TGTGCCAGTAGTATAGAGGCTGCAACCACCTCCCTTTTT

d_gene: -
v_gene: TRBV10-1
j_gene: TRBJ1-6
abundance: few
CDR3aa: CASRASPRDSSYNSPLHF
CDR3nt: TGCGCCAGCAGGGCAAGCCCCCGCGACAGCTCCTATAATTCACCCCTCCACTTT

d_gene: -
v_gene: TRBV4-1
j_gene: TRBJ2-7
abundance: -
CDR3aa: CASSPGGFGYEQYF
CDR3nt: TGCGCCAGCAGCCCAGGGGGGTTTGGCTACGAGCAGTACTTC

d_gene: -
v_gene: TRBV27
j_gene: TRBJ1-5
abundance: once
CDR3aa: CASSTGQRNQPQHF
CDR3nt: TGTGCCAGCAGTACCGGACAGCGCAATCAGCCCCAGCATTTT

d_gene: TRBD2
v_gene: TRBV5-1
j_gene: TRBJ2-3
abundance: -
CDR3aa: CASSDISGGYTDTQYF
CDR3nt: TGCGCCAGCAGCGACATTAGCGGGGGGTACACAGATACGCAGTATTTT

d_gene: -
v_gene: TRBV24-1
j_gene: TRBJ1-2
abundance: once
CDR3aa: CATSDTRATYGYTF
CDR3nt: TGTGCCACCAGTGACACGCGGGCTACCTATGGCTACACCTTC

d_gene: -
v_gene: TRBV14
j_gene: TRBJ2-5
abundance: -
CDR3aa: CASSQGGIQETQYF
CDR3nt: TGTGCCAGCAGCCAAGGAGGGATCCAAGAGACCCAGTACTTC

d_gene: TRBD2
v_gene: TRBV19
j_gene: TRBJ2-3
abundance: few
CDR3aa: CASRLRTSEQYF
CDR3nt: TGTGCCAGTAGGCTTAGGACTAGTGAGCAGTATTTT

d_gene: TRBD1
v_gene: TRBV12-5
j_gene: TRBJ2-1
abundance: once
CDR3aa: CASGAGTGSYNEQFF
CDR3nt: TGTGCTAGTGGCGCCGGGACAGGCTCCTACAATGAGCAGTTCTTC

d_gene: TRBD1
v_gene: TRBV28
j_gene: TRBJ2-3
abundance: -
CDR3aa: CASSGTARADTQYF
CDR3nt: TGTGCCAGCAGTGGGACAGCGAGGGCAGATACGCAGTATTTT

d_gene: TRBD1
v_gene: TRBV11-2
j_gene: TRBJ1-1
abundance: -
CDR3aa: CASSLWGRGRHPGTEAFF
CDR3nt: TGTGCCAGCAGCTTATGGGGCAGGGGGCGTCATCCTGGCACTGAAGCTTTCTTT

d_gene: TRBD1
v_gene: TRBV6-5
j_gene: TRBJ2-3
abundance: -
CDR3aa: CASTRDRVYTDTQYF
CDR3nt: TGTGCCAGCACCAGGGACAGGGTTTATACAGATACGCAGTATTTT

d_gene: -
v_gene: TRBV5-1
j_gene: TRBJ2-5
abundance: -
CDR3aa: CASSLSEAGWAQYF
CDR3nt: TGCGCCAGCAGCTTGTCGGAGGCGGGTTGGGCCCAGTACTTC

d_gene: TRBD1
v_gene: TRBV19
j_gene: TRBJ2-1
abundance: -
CDR3aa: CASTQGTGGFWIHNEQFF
CDR3nt: TGTGCCAGCACTCAAGGGACAGGGGGCTTTTGGATTCACAATGAGCAGTTCTTC

d_gene: -
v_gene: TRBV2
j_gene: TRBJ2-1
abundance: -
CDR3aa: CASRRYHNEQFF
CDR3nt: TGTGCCAGCCGTAGATATCACAATGAGCAGTTCTTC

d_gene: -
v_gene: TRBV9
j_gene: TRBJ1-1
abundance: -
CDR3aa: CASSEGGVGGTEAFF
CDR3nt: TGTGCCAGCAGCGAGGGAGGGGTTGGAGGCACTGAAGCTTTCTTT

d_gene: -
v_gene: TRBV5-1
j_gene: TRBJ2-2
abundance: -
CDR3aa: CASSPYFTGELFF
CDR3nt: TGCGCCAGCAGCCCTTACTTCACCGGGGAGCTGTTTTTT

d_gene: TRBD1
v_gene: TRBV29-1
j_gene: TRBJ2-2
abundance: -
CDR3aa: CSAGRTGTNTGELFF
CDR3nt: TGCAGCGCGGGTCGGACAGGGACGAACACCGGGGAGCTGTTTTTT

d_gene: -
v_gene: TRBV5-1
j_gene: TRBJ1-1
abundance: -
CDR3aa: CASSLGPQGRAFF
CDR3nt: TGCGCCAGCAGCTTGGGACCACAGGGAAGGGCTTTCTTT

d_gene: TRBD2
v_gene: TRBV2
j_gene: TRBJ2-1
abundance: -
CDR3aa: CATYRTSGGNRSYNEQFF
CDR3nt: TGTGCCACATATAGAACTAGCGGGGGGAACCGCTCCTACAATGAGCAGTTCTTC

d_gene: -
v_gene: TRBV19
j_gene: TRBJ1-2
abundance: -
CDR3aa: CASSIRVGGDGYTF
CDR3nt: TGTGCCAGTAGTATAAGGGTCGGAGGGGATGGCTACACCTTC

d_gene: -
v_gene: TRBV28
j_gene: TRBJ2-7
abundance: -
CDR3aa: CASSFSGYEQYF
CDR3nt: TGTGCCAGCAGTTTCTCCGGGTACGAGCAGTACTTC

d_gene: -
v_gene: TRBV5-1
j_gene: TRBJ1-2
abundance: -
CDR3aa: CASRYRIGVNNYGYTF
CDR3nt: TGCGCCAGCAGGTATAGAATAGGGGTGAATAACTATGGCTACACCTTC

d_gene: TRBD1
v_gene: TRBV5-1
j_gene: TRBJ1-2
abundance: -
CDR3aa: CASSLAGQGMGGYTF
CDR3nt: TGCGCCAGCAGCTTGGCAGGACAGGGGATGGGTGGCTACACCTTC

d_gene: -
v_gene: TRBV15
j_gene: TRBJ1-5
abundance: few
CDR3aa: CATSRDPSREQPQHF
CDR3nt: TGTGCCACCAGCAGAGATCCGAGCAGGGAACAGCCCCAGCATTTT

d_gene: -
v_gene: TRBV30
j_gene: TRBJ1-1
abundance: -
CDR3aa: CAWRKQEYTEAFF
CDR3nt: TGTGCCTGGAGGAAACAGGAGTACACTGAAGCTTTCTTT

d_gene: TRBD1
v_gene: TRBV6-5
j_gene: TRBJ1-2
abundance: -
CDR3aa: CASSYGAAGQGHGYTF
CDR3nt: TGTGCCAGCAGTTATGGGGCCGCGGGACAGGGACATGGCTACACCTTC

d_gene: TRBD2
v_gene: TRBV11-2
j_gene: TRBJ2-7
abundance: -
CDR3aa: CASSRSGLAGQVYEQYF
CDR3nt: TGTGCCAGCAGTCGAAGTGGGCTAGCGGGGCAAGTGTACGAGCAGTACTTC

d_gene: TRBD1
v_gene: TRBV13
j_gene: TRBJ1-5
abundance: -
CDR3aa: CASSTGTGGSNQPQHF
CDR3nt: TGTGCCAGCAGCACCGGGACAGGGGGCTCCAATCAGCCCCAGCATTTT

d_gene: TRBD1
v_gene: TRBV27
j_gene: TRBJ2-3
abundance: -
CDR3aa: CASSDTGGKDTQYF
CDR3nt: TGTGCCAGCAGCGACACAGGGGGCAAAGATACGCAGTATTTT

d_gene: -
v_gene: TRBV28
j_gene: TRBJ2-7
abundance: once
CDR3aa: CASSSVPYEQYF
CDR3nt: TGTGCCAGCAGTTCAGTACCCTACGAGCAGTACTTC

d_gene: -
v_gene: TRBV21-1
j_gene: TRBJ2-7
abundance: -
CDR3aa: CASSSWTGPLEQYF
CDR3nt: TGTGCCAGCAGCTCCTGGACAGGGCCTCTCGAGCAGTACTTC

d_gene: TRBD2
v_gene: TRBV3-1/TRBV3-2
j_gene: TRBJ2-5
abundance: -
CDR3aa: CASSRRPSGGAETQYF
CDR3nt: TGTGCCAGCAGCCGTCGACCTAGCGGGGGGGCCGAGACCCAGTACTTC

d_gene: -
v_gene: TRBV12-5
j_gene: TRBJ1-2
abundance: -
CDR3aa: CASGLPANYGYTF
CDR3nt: TGTGCTAGTGGTTTGCCCGCGAACTATGGCTACACCTTC

d_gene: TRBD1
v_gene: TRBV30
j_gene: TRBJ1-5
abundance: -
CDR3aa: CAWSPSDRVDGNQPQHF
CDR3nt: TGTGCCTGGAGTCCATCGGACAGGGTGGACGGCAATCAGCCCCAGCATTTT

d_gene: -
v_gene: TRBV19
j_gene: TRBJ2-7
abundance: -
CDR3aa: CASSIGQSRLYEQYF
CDR3nt: TGTGCCAGTAGTATAGGGCAATCCCGACTTTACGAGCAGTACTTC

d_gene: -
v_gene: TRBV19
j_gene: TRBJ1-6
abundance: -
CDR3aa: CASSDTGYSPLHF
CDR3nt: TGTGCCAGTAGTGACACAGGGTATTCACCCCTCCACTTT

d_gene: TRBD2
v_gene: TRBV7-8
j_gene: TRBJ2-2
abundance: -
CDR3aa: CASSLVAGGAVTGELFF
CDR3nt: TGTGCCAGCAGCTTAGTAGCCGGGGGGGCCGTCACCGGGGAGCTGTTTTTT

d_gene: -
v_gene: TRBV6-5
j_gene: TRBJ1-5
abundance: few
CDR3aa: CASSLDFSNQPQHF
CDR3nt: TGTGCCAGCAGCCTAGATTTTTCTAATCAGCCCCAGCATTTT